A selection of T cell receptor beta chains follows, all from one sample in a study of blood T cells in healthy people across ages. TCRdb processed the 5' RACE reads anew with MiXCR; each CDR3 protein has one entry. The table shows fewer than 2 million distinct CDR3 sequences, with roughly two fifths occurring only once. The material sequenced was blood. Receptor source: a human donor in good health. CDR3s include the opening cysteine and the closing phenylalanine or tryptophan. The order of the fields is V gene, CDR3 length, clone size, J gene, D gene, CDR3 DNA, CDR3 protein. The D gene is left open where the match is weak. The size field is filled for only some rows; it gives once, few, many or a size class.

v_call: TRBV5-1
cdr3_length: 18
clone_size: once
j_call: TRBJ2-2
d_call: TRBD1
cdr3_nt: TGCGCCAGCAGCTCGGGACAGGGGGCGGTCGCGAACACCGGGGAGCTGTTTTTT
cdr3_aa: CASSSGQGAVANTGELFF

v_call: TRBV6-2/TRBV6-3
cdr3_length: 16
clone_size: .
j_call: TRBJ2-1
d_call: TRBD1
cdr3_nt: TGTGCCAGCAGTCCCCCGGGACAGGTCAGGAACAATGAGCAGTTCTTC
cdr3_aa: CASSPPGQVRNNEQFF

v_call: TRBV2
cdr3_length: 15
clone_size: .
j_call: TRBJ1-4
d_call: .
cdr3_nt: TGTGCCAGCCGAATTCAGGGCGCAACTAATGAAAAACGGTTTTTT
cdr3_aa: CASRIQGATNEKRFF

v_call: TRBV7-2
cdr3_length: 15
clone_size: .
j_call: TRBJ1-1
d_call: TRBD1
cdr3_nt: TGTGCCAGCAGCTCCTGGACAGGATTGAACACTGAAGCTTTCTTT
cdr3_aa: CASSSWTGLNTEAFF

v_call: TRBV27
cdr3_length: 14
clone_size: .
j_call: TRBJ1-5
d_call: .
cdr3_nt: TGTGCCAGCAAAAAGGGAGCCGTAGCCCAGCCCCAGCATTTT
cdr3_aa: CASKKGAVAQPQHF

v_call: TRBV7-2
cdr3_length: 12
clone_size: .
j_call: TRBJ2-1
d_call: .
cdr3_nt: TGTGCCAGCAGCCTCCAGGGCGCTGAGCAGTTCTTC
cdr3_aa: CASSLQGAEQFF

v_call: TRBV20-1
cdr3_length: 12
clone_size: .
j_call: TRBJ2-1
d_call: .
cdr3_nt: TGCAGTGCTAGACATTATAACAATGAGCAGTTCTTC
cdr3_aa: CSARHYNNEQFF

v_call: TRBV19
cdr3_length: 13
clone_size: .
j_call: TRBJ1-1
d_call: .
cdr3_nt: TGTGCCAGTAGTATGACGGCGAACACTGAAGCTTTCTTT
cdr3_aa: CASSMTANTEAFF

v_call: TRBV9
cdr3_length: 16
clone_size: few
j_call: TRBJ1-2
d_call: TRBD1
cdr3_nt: TGTGCCAGCAGCACACGCGACAGGGGCCAATTTTATGGCTACACCTTC
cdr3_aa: CASSTRDRGQFYGYTF

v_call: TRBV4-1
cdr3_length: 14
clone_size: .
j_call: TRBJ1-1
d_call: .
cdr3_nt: TGCGCCAGCAGCCAGCAATCAGGGTGGCCTGAAGCTTTCTTT
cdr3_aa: CASSQQSGWPEAFF

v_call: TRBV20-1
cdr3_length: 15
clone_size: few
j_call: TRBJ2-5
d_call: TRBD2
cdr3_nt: TGCAGTGCACCTGCGCTAGCGGGGGATACTGAGACCCAGTACTTC
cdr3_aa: CSAPALAGDTETQYF

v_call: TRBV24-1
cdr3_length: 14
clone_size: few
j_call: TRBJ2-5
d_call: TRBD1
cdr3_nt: TGTGCCACCAGTGACGCAGGGGGCGCGAAGACCCAGTACTTC
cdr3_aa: CATSDAGGAKTQYF

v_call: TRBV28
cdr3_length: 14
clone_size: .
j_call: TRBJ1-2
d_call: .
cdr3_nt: TGTGCCAGCAGCCCCCGGGGGCACGTCTATGGCTACACCTTC
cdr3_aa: CASSPRGHVYGYTF

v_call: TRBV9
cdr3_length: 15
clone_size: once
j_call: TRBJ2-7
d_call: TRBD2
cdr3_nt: TGTGCCAGCAGCGCCACTAGCGGGAGCTACAATGAGCAGTACTTC
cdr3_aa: CASSATSGSYNEQYF

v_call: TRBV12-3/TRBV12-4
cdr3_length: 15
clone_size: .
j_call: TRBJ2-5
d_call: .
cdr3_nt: TGTGTCAGCAGTTTAGCGTACGTGGGGCAAGAGACCCAGTACTTC
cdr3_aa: CVSSLAYVGQETQYF

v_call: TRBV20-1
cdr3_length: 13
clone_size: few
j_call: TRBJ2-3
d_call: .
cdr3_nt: TGCAGTGCTAGAGTAATATCCACAGATACGCAGTATTTT
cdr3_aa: CSARVISTDTQYF

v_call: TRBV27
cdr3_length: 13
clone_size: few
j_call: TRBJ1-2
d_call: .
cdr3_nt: TGTGCCAGCAGTTCCCTCGGGAAGTATGGCTACACCTTC
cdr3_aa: CASSSLGKYGYTF

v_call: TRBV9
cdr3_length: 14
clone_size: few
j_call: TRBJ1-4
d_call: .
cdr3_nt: TGTGCCAGCAGCGCAGGGGATGGGAATGAAAAACTGTTTTTT
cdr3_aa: CASSAGDGNEKLFF

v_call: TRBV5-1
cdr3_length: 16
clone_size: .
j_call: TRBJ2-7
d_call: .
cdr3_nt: TGCGCCAGCAGCTTGGAATCGGACGGAAGCTCCTACGAGCAGTACTTC
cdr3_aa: CASSLESDGSSYEQYF

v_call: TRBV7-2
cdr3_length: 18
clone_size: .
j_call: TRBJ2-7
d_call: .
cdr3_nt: TGTGCCAGCAGCTTAGCGTCAGGGGAGTATGCGGCCCAATACGAGCAGTACTTC
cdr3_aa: CASSLASGEYAAQYEQYF

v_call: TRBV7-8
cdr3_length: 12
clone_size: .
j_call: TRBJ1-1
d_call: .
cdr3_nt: TGTGCCAGCAGCCAACAGGGCTACGAAGCTTTCTTT
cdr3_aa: CASSQQGYEAFF

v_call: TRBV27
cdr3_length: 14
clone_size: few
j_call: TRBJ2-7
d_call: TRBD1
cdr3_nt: TGTGCCAGCAGTACCACAGGGGCAATCTACGAGCAGTACTTC
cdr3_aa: CASSTTGAIYEQYF

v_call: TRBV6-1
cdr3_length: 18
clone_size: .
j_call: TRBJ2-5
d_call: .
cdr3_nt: TGTGCCAGCAGCCCCGACCCTCCGGTCCCCGGACAGAAAGAGACCCAGTACTTC
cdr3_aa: CASSPDPPVPGQKETQYF

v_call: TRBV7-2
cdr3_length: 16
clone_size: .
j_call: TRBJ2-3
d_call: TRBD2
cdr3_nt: TGTGCCAGCAGCCGTTCGTCCAGCGGGGTCACAGATACGCAGTATTTT
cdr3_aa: CASSRSSSGVTDTQYF

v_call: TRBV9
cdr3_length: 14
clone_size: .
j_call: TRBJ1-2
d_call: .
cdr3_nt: TGTGCCAGCAGCGAGTTAGACCTCCTTCATGGCTACACCTTC
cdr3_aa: CASSELDLLHGYTF

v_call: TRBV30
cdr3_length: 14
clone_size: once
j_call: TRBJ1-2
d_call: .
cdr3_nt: TGTGCCTGGGCAGGACAGCCTATACAATATGGCTACACCTTC
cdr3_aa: CAWAGQPIQYGYTF

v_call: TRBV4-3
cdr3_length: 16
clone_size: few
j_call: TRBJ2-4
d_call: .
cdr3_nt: TGCGCCAGCAGCCAACTTAGCCCTCCTGGCAAAAACATTCAGTACTTC
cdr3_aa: CASSQLSPPGKNIQYF

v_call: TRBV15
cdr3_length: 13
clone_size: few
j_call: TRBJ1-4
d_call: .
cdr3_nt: TGTGCCACCAGCAGAGAGCGAGTTGAAAAACTGTTTTTT
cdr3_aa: CATSRERVEKLFF

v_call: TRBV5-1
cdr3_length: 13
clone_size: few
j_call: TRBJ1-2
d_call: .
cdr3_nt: TGCGCCAGCAGCCAGACTGGTTTTGATGGCTACACCTTC
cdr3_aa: CASSQTGFDGYTF

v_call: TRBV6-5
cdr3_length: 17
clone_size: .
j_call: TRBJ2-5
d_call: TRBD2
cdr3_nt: TGTGCCAGCAGTTACTCTCCGACTAGCGGGGCACAAGAGACCCAGTACTTC
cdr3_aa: CASSYSPTSGAQETQYF